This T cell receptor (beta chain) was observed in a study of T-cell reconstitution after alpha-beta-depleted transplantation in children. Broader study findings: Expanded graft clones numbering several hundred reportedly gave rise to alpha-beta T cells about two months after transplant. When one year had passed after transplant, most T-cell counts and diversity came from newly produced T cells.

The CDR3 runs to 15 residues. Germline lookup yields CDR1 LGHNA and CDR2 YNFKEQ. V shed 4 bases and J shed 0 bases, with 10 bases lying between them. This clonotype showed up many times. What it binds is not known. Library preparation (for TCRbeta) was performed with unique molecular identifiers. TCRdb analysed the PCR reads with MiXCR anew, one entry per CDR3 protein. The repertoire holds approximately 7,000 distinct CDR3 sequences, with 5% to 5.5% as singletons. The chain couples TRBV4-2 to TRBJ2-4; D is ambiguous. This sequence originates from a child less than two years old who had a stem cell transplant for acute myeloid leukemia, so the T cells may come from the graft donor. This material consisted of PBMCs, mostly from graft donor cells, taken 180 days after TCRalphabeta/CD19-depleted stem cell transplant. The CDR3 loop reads CASSRAGIAKNIQYF. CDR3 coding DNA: TGTGCCAGCAGCCGCGCAGGAATAGCCAAAAACATTCAGTACTTC.